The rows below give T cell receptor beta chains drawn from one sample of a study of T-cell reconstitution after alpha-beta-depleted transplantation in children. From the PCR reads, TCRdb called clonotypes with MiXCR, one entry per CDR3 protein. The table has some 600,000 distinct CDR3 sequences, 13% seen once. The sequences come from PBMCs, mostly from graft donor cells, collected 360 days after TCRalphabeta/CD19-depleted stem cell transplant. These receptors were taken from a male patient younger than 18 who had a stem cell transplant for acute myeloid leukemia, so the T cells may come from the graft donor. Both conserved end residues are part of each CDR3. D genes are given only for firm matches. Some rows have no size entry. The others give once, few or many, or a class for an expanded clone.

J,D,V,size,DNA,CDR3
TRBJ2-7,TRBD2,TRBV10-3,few,TGTGCCATCAGAGCCCCGGGACTAGCTCGATACGAGCAGTACTTC,CAIRAPGLARYEQYF
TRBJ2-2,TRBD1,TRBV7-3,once,TGTGCCAGCAGCGGAACAGGGGGCTCGAACACCGGGGAGCTGTTTTTT,CASSGTGGSNTGELFF
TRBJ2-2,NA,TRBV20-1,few,TGCAGTGCTAGAGACTTGCGGAAGAACACCGGGGAGCTGTTTTTT,CSARDLRKNTGELFF
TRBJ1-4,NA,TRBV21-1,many,TGTGCCAGCCCAGAGGAGGGGCCCACTAATGAAAAACTGTTTTTT,CASPEEGPTNEKLFF
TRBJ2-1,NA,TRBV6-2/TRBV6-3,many,TGTGCCAGCAGTTACCCAGCTAGGGTCCCTACTACTTGGGGGAGGAATGAGCAGTTCTTC,CASSYPARVPTTWGRNEQFF
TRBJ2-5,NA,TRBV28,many,TGTGCCAGCAGACCCAGGGGAGGGGATCAAGAGACCCAGTACTTC,CASRPRGGDQETQYF
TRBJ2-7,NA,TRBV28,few,TGTGCCAGCAGCCTTGAATTGGTTGGACCCAACGAGCAGTACTTC,CASSLELVGPNEQYF
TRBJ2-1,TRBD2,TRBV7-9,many,TGTGCCAGCAGGTTAGCGGGAGGGCCGATGAATGAGCAGTTCTTC,CASRLAGGPMNEQFF
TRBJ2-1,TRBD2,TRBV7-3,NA,TGTGCCAGCAGCGAGACTAGCGGGAGGATGTTCTTC,CASSETSGRMFF
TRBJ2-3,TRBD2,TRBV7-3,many,TGTGCCAGCAGCTCGGGAGCGGGAGTCGGCACAGATACGCAGTATTTT,CASSSGAGVGTDTQYF
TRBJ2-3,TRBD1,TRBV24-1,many,TGTGCCACCACCCGGACAGGGGCAGATACGCAGTATTTT,CATTRTGADTQYF
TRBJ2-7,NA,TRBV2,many,TGTGCCAGCTGGAGCTCCTACGAGCAGTACTTC,CASWSSYEQYF
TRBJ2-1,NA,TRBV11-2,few,TGTGCCAGCAGCTTCTCTAGCTCCTCATACAATGAGCAGTTCTTC,CASSFSSSSYNEQFF
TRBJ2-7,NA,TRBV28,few,TGTGCCAGCAGTTATCACAGGGCGTCCCGCTACGAGCAGTACTTC,CASSYHRASRYEQYF
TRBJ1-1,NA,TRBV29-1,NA,TGCAGCGTTGTATCGTTAGGCAGGGACACTGAAGCTTTCTTT,CSVVSLGRDTEAFF
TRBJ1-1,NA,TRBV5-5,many,TGTGCCAGCAGCCTTTCACTTACTGAAGCTTTCTTT,CASSLSLTEAFF
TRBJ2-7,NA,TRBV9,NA,TGTGCCAGCAGCCCCAGGCAGGCAGAGGGCGAGCAGTACTTC,CASSPRQAEGEQYF
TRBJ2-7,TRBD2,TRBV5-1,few,TGCGCCAGCAGCTTTAGCGGGAGGTGGGAAAAGCAGTACTTC,CASSFSGRWEKQYF
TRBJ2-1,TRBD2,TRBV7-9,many,TGTGCCAGCAGCCGCACTAGCGGGAATACCAATGAGCAGTTCTTC,CASSRTSGNTNEQFF
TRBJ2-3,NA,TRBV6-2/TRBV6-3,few,TGTGCCAGCAGTTGGGCGGACGTCCAGGATACGCAGTATTTT,CASSWADVQDTQYF
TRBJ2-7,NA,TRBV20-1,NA,TGCAGTGCTAAAAGAGGGTCAACCTCCTACGAGCAGTACTTC,CSAKRGSTSYEQYF
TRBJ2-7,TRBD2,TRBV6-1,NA,TGTGCCAGCAGCAAACTAGCGGGAGATTACGAGCAGTACTTC,CASSKLAGDYEQYF
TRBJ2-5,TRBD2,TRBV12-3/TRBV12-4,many,TGTGCCAGCAGCCCTGCGGGGGGGGAGACCCAGTACTTC,CASSPAGGETQYF
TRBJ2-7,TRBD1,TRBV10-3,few,TGTGCCATCACAACAGGGGGCGGGTACGAGCAGTACTTC,CAITTGGGYEQYF
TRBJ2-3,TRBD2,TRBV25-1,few,TGTGCCAGCAGTGAATACCGACTAGCACAGGATACGCAGTATTTT,CASSEYRLAQDTQYF
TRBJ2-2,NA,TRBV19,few,TGTGCCAGTAGTATACAGGGTTACCCCGGGGAGCTGTTTTTT,CASSIQGYPGELFF
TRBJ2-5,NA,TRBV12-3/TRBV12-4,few,TGTGCCAGCAGTTTCGAGCGAGTACAAGAGACCCAGTACTTC,CASSFERVQETQYF
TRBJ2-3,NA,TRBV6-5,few,TGTGCCAGCAGTTACTCGACGGCTAGTGGAGCAGATACGCAGTATTTT,CASSYSTASGADTQYF
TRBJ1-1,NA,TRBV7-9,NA,TGTGCCAGCAGCTTAGTATTGCTTGCCACAGAAGCTTTCTTT,CASSLVLLATEAFF
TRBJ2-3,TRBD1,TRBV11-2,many,TGTGCCAGCAGCTTGGACAGGGGGCGCGCAGATACGCAGTATTTT,CASSLDRGRADTQYF
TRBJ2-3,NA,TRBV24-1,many,TGTGCCACCAGTGATTCCGCGGGACCAGATACGCAGTATTTT,CATSDSAGPDTQYF
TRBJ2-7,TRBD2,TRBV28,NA,TGTGCCAGCAGTGAGCGGCGGGAGCTCTACGAGCAGTACTTC,CASSERRELYEQYF
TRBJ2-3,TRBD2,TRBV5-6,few,TGTGCCAGCAGCTCTAGTTTTGGACTAGCGGGAGAACTTGGCACAGATACGCAGTATTTT,CASSSSFGLAGELGTDTQYF
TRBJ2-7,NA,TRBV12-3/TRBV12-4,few,TGTGCCAGCAGTTTCGGGGCTCTAAGTGCCTACGAGCAGTACTTC,CASSFGALSAYEQYF
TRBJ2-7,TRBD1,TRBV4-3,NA,TGCGCCAGCAGCCGGGCGGACTTTGGTGAGGGGGCTGTCGAGCAGTACTTC,CASSRADFGEGAVEQYF
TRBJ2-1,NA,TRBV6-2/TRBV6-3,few,TGTGCCAGCAGCCTAACAGGGTGGGGATGGCAGTTCTTC,CASSLTGWGWQFF
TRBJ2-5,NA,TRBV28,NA,TGTGCCAGCAGGAAGAGGGCGGGACTGTTAAAAGAGACCCAGTACTTC,CASRKRAGLLKETQYF
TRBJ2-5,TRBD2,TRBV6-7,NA,TGTACCTTCAGTCTACGGACTAGCGGGACCGCCTACCAAGAGACCCAGTACTTC,CTFSLRTSGTAYQETQYF
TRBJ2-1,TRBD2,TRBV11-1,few,TGTGCCAGCAGCTTAGTTTCCGGGGGACTAGCGGGAGCGGAGAATGAGCAGTTCTTC,CASSLVSGGLAGAENEQFF
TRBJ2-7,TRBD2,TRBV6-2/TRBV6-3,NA,TGTGCCAGCAGTCGACTAGCGGGGATATACGAGCAGTACTTC,CASSRLAGIYEQYF
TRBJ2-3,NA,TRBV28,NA,TGTGCCAGCAGTTCCCCCACCGTCGGAGGTACTACAGATACGCAGTATTTT,CASSSPTVGGTTDTQYF
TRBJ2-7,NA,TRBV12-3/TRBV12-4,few,TGTGCCAGCAGTCCCTGGGACGTTTCCTACGAGCAGTACTTC,CASSPWDVSYEQYF
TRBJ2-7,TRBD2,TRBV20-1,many,TGCAGTGCCGAGTCTAGCGGGGACTTCTACGAGCAGTACTTC,CSAESSGDFYEQYF
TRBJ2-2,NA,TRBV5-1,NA,TGCGCCAGCAGCTTACGCGGGAAGGACACCGGGGAGCTGTTTTTT,CASSLRGKDTGELFF